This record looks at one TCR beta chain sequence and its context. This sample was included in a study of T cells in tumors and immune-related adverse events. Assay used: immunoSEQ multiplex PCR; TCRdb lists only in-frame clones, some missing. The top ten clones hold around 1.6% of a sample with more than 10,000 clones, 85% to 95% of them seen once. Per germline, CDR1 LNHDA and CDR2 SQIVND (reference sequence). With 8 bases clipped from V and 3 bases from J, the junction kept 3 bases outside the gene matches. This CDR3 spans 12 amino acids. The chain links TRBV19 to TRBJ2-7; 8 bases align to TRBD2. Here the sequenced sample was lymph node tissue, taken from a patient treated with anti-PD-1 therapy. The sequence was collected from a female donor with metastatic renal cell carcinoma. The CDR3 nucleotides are TGTGCCAGTCAAACTAGCGGCTACGAGCAGTACTTC. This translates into CASQTSGYEQYF.